Listed here are 20 T cell receptor beta chains from one sample, sequenced in a study of blood T cell repertoires in COVID-19. Measured with immunoSEQ multiplex PCR; TCRdb has only the in-frame clones, and not every one. The sample yields 350,000 to 400,000 clones, around nine tenths seen once. Sequencing was carried out using PBMCs or T cells enriched from blood (not recorded which). The receptors were sampled from a woman aged 25 to 39 with acute COVID-19.

This clone was picked up one time. The chain employs TRBV9 and TRBJ2-2; the D gene is possibly TRBD1 (5 bases). The CDR3 consists of 18 residues. The V and J ends lost 2 bases and 7 bases respectively, with 24 bases between them. CDR1 is SGDLS and CDR2 is YYNGEE in the germline V gene. The CDR3, as DNA: TGTGCCAGCAGCGTCCTAGGCCGCACAAGGGGCGAAGACGGGGAGCTGTTTTTT. Translation: CASSVLGRTRGEDGELFF.

This sequence joins TRBV7-6 and TRBJ2-2; 10 nucleotides line up with TRBD2. Germline CDR1 and CDR2: SGHVS and FNYEAQ. The junction had 4 bases not matched to a gene; V was cut back by 1 base and J by 2 bases. This CDR3 has 17 amino acids. The CDR3 sequence is CASSLVAGGLNTGELFF. The DNA of the CDR3 is TGTGCCAGCAGCTTAGTAGCGGGGGGACTTAACACCGGGGAGCTGTTTTTT.

The rearrangement links TRBV30 to TRBJ1-2; D not certain. Deletions cut 3 bases from V and 1 base from J, with 6 bases between. Germline CDR1 GTSNPN, CDR2 SVGIG (reference sequence). The CDR3 is made up of 12 amino acids. The CDR3 protein is CAWSELNYGYTF. The CDR3 coding sequence is TGTGCCTGGAGCGAGCTTAACTATGGCTACACCTTC.

The V and J genes are TRBV29-1 and TRBJ2-2; perhaps TRBD1 as D (6 bases). Trimming removed 6 bases from V and 8 bases from J, with 13 bases in between. The CDR3 is 12 residues long. Germline V gene data show CDR1 as SQVTM and CDR2 as ANQGSEA. The CDR3 DNA is TGCAGCGTCCAACAGGGTTTTGGGGAGCTGTTTTTT. This codes for CSVQQGFGELFF.

The gene calls are TRBV6-4 and TRBJ2-3, with TRBD2 matching 7 bases. The ends lost 6 bases at V and 6 bases at J; junction bases unmatched: 12. The germline gives CDR1 MRHNA, CDR2 SNTAGT. The CDR3 has 15 residues. The CDR3 nucleotides are TGTGCCAGCAGCGCACGGCGCGGGGGTTTGGATACGCAGTATTTT. Translation: CASSARRGGLDTQYF.

V and J are TRBV19 and TRBJ2-1; 10 nucleotides match TRBD1. Germline V gene lookup returns CDR1 LNHDA and CDR2 SQIVND (reference sequence). This CDR3 spans 15 amino acids. V lost 6 bases and J lost 9; bases outside the gene matches: 11. CDR3 in DNA: TGTGCCAGTAGAAACCGGGACAGGGGAATAGGTGAGCAGTTCTTC. This sequence encodes CASRNRDRGIGEQFF.

About this clone: Within the sample, other DNA sequences also encode this same CDR3. The chain joins TRBV5-8 to TRBJ2-7, with 10 bases matching TRBD2. Unmatched junction bases numbered 1, after V lost 2 bases and J lost 2 bases. The CDR3 extends over 14 amino acids. Looked up from germline, CDR1 is SGHTS and CDR2 is YDEGEE. The CDR3 here is CASSLAGGPYEQYF. The DNA of the CDR3 is TGTGCCAGCAGCTTAGCGGGGGGGCCCTACGAGCAGTACTTC.

The rearrangement links TRBV3-1 (or the pseudogene TRBV3-2) to TRBJ2-7; 7 bases map to TRBD1. The CDR3 has 15 amino acids. Trimming at V came to 6 bases and at J to 0 bases, leaving 8 bases not matched to a gene. Germline CDR1 LGHDT, CDR2 YNNKEL (reference sequence). The CDR3, as DNA: TGTGCCAGCAGGCGACAGGGTGCAAGCTCCTACGAGCAGTACTTC. This codes for CASRRQGASSYEQYF.

V gene TRBV3-1 (or the pseudogene TRBV3-2) combines with J gene TRBJ1-2; 7 bases map to TRBD1. The CDR3 is 14 residues long. From germline, CDR1 is LGHDT and CDR2 YNNKEL (reference sequence). J was trimmed by 4 bases and V by 4 bases; bases with no gene match: 6. CDR3 region: CASSPDRPFYGYTF. CDR3 DNA sequence: TGTGCCAGCAGCCCGGACAGGCCCTTCTATGGCTACACCTTC.

This clone was seen only a few times. The rearrangement joins TRBV24-1 to TRBJ2-1, with 8 bases matching TRBD1. Germline V gene sequence: CDR1 KGHDR, CDR2 SFDVKD. The CDR3 is 14 amino acids. Germline trimming cut 4 bases from V and 8 bases from J; bases unmatched to any gene: 6. In nucleotides, the CDR3 is TGTGCCACCAGTGACCCGGGACAGGTATATGAGCAGTTCTTC. Translated, it gives CATSDPGQVYEQFF.

The genes are TRBV12-3 or TRBV12-4 and TRBJ2-7; weak D call: TRBD2 (5 bases). CDR3 size: 13 residues. V lost 2 bases and J lost 2, with 7 bases in between. DNA for the CDR3: TGTGCCAGCAGTTTAATCGGGACCTACGAGCAGTACTTC. It is translated as CASSLIGTYEQYF.

As regards this clone: Other nucleotide sequences in the sample specify the same CDR3. CDR3: CASSTGSYEQYF. The CDR3 coding sequence is TGTGCCAGCAGTACAGGGAGCTACGAGCAGTACTTC. The V call is TRBV12-3 or TRBV12-4, the J call TRBJ2-7; D possibly corresponds to TRBD1 (6 bases). This CDR3 contains 12 residues. Trimming left V 5 bases short and J 3 bases short, with 8 bases between.

This clone was detected only a few times. V usage is TRBV9 and J usage is TRBJ1-6; D gene ambiguous. CDR3 length: 15 residues. V lost 0 bases to trimming and J lost 6 bases, with 10 bases between them. Germline V gene sequence: CDR1 SGDLS, CDR2 YYNGEE. The DNA of the CDR3 is TGTGCCAGCAGCGTAGAAGGACTGACTAATTCACCCCTCCACTTT. Its protein is CASSVEGLTNSPLHF.

This chain uses TRBV19 with TRBJ2-7; 10 nucleotides match TRBD2. Germline CDR1 is LNHDA and CDR2 is SQIVND (reference sequence). V was pared by 5 bases and J by 2 bases, with 9 bases of the junction left unmatched. The CDR3 loop spans 16 amino acids. CDR3 sequence: CASSPLAGEPPYEQYF. The CDR3 DNA sequence: TGTGCCAGTAGTCCGCTAGCGGGGGAACCCCCCTACGAGCAGTACTTC.

The chain combines TRBV5-1 with TRBJ1-5; 9 nucleotides agree with TRBD1. From germline, CDR1 is SGHRS and CDR2 YFSETQ. V trimming: 9 bases; J trimming: 6 bases; junction bases outside the gene matches: 10. This CDR3 spans 14 amino acids. The CDR3, as DNA: TGCGCCATCTTCCGGGACAGGGAGGGTCAGCCCCAGCATTTT. Encoded protein: CAIFRDREGQPQHF.

V is TRBV7-3 and J is TRBJ1-1; TRBD1 might be the D (5 bases). This CDR3 is built from 14 residues. Germline V gene lookup returns CDR1 SGHTA and CDR2 FQGTGA. The V end was cut by 3 bases, the J end by 5 bases, with 13 bases between. The CDR3 region has the DNA TGTGCCAGCAGCTTGGTCGCAGGGCAGACTGAAGCTTTCTTT. This translates into CASSLVAGQTEAFF.

The chain uses TRBV4-3 and TRBJ1-6; 7 bases match TRBD1. The germline gives CDR1 LGHNA, CDR2 YSLEER. The CDR3 loop spans 16 amino acids. V gave up 0 bases and J gave up 7 bases; unmatched junction bases: 6. The CDR3 bases are TGCGCCAGCAGCCAAGATTGGGAGACAGGGAATTCACCCCTCCACTTT. Residues: CASSQDWETGNSPLHF.

This clone has a single count. This chain uses TRBV7-2 with TRBJ1-2, with TRBD1 as a possible D gene (5 bases). V dropped 5 bases and J dropped 5 bases, with 12 bases sitting between them. Germline values: CDR1 SGHTA, CDR2 FQGNSA. This CDR3 has 13 residues. The CDR3 DNA sequence: TGTGCCAGCAGCCTGCTAGGGGTATATGGCTACACCTTC. Its translation is CASSLLGVYGYTF. Full variable domain (remainder filled in from reference TRBV7-2 and TRBJ1-2): GAGVSQSPSNKVTEKGKDVELRCDPISGHTALYWYRQSLGQGLEFLIYFQGNSAPDKSGLPSDRFSAERTGGSVSTLTIQRTQQEDSAVYLCASSLLGVYGYTFGSGTRLTVV.

This clone was detected only a few times. The chain recombines TRBV25-1 with TRBJ1-5; 11 positions match TRBD1. V shed 4 bases, J shed 3 bases, and the junction held 5 bases outside the gene matches. This CDR3 comprises 16 residues. Germline V lookup: CDR1 MGHDK, CDR2 SYGVNS. The CDR3 here is CASSGTGQGDNQPQHF. Written as DNA, the CDR3 is TGTGCCAGCAGTGGAACGGGACAGGGGGACAATCAGCCCCAGCATTTT.

The rearrangement uses TRBV12-3 or TRBV12-4 and TRBJ1-4, with D unclear. V was cut by 3 bases and J by 8 bases, with 7 bases left in between. The CDR3 has 12 residues. The CDR3 protein is CASSFEREKLFF. In DNA, the CDR3 is TGTGCCAGCAGTTTCGAGAGAGAAAAACTGTTTTTT.